A single sample gave rise to the 30 T cell receptor beta chains below, sequenced in a study of control samples from healthy donors and cancer patients. Using immunoSEQ multiplex PCR, the repertoire was profiled, and TCRdb retains in-frame clones only, with some absent. The table includes tens of thousands of clones, roughly 90% detected once. Sequenced input: PBMCs. The receptors derive from a woman aged 55-69 years with head and neck cancer.

The chain has TRBV19 and TRBJ2-5; 9 bases are a match to TRBD1. Germline CDR1 reads LNHDA; CDR2 reads SQIVND (reference sequence). Trimming took 3 bases from V and 5 from J; bases not matched to a gene: 4. This CDR3 comprises 14 residues. CDR3 bases: TGTGCCAGTAGTATGAACAGGGGGCTGGAGACCCAGTACTTC. Amino acid sequence: CASSMNRGLETQYF.

The chain recombines TRBV7-2 with TRBJ2-7; 9 nucleotides line up with TRBD1. The germline CDR1 and CDR2 sequences are SGHTA and FQGNSA. The CDR3 sequence is 14 residues long. With V trimmed by 4 bases and J by 3 bases, 4 bases remained unmatched. CDR3 sequence reads: CASSSGTGLYEQYF. Here the CDR3 DNA reads TGTGCCAGCAGCTCCGGGACAGGGCTCTACGAGCAGTACTTC.

In nucleotides, the CDR3 is TGTGCCAGCAGCGTAGATAGGACAGGGTCTAACTATGGCTACACCTTC. Its protein product is CASSVDRTGSNYGYTF. The V and J genes are TRBV9 and TRBJ1-2; 8 bases agree with TRBD1. J was trimmed by 0 bases and V by 0 bases; bases with no gene match: 4. The CDR3 loop spans 16 amino acids. The germline V gene has CDR1 SGDLS and CDR2 YYNGEE.

The chain employs TRBV18 and TRBJ2-1, with unresolved D. The CDR3 has 15 amino acids. V shed 3 bases and J shed 0 bases, with 9 bases lying between them. CDR1 is KGHSH and CDR2 is LQKENI in the germline V gene. CDR3 in DNA: TGTGCCAGCTCACCCGGTGCTAGCTCCTACAATGAGCAGTTCTTC. Residues: CASSPGASSYNEQFF.

This chain joins TRBV4-2 and TRBJ2-3; 9 nucleotides line up with TRBD2. The CDR3 is made up of 15 amino acids. The ends lost 0 bases at V and 4 bases at J; junction bases unmatched: 2. The V gene's germline CDR1 is LGHNA and CDR2 YNFKEQ. Here the CDR3 reads CASSQEREGPDTQYF. CDR3 in DNA: TGTGCCAGCAGCCAAGAGCGGGAGGGCCCAGATACGCAGTATTTT.

The chain joins TRBV6-2 or TRBV6-3 to TRBJ2-2; no clear D. The CDR3 runs 15 residues. The germline V gene encodes CDR1 MNHEY and CDR2 SVGEGT. V was shortened by 3 bases and J by 6 bases, with 14 bases between the two germline ends. The CDR3 is CASSYGFLASGELFF. The CDR3, as DNA: TGTGCCAGCAGTTATGGCTTTTTAGCATCCGGGGAGCTGTTTTTT.

The genes are TRBV19 and TRBJ1-1; possible D gene TRBD1, 5 bases. V was cut by 3 bases and J by 3 bases, with 8 bases left in between. The CDR3 totals 13 residues. CDR1 and CDR2 (germline): LNHDA, SQIVND (reference sequence). DNA of the CDR3: TGTGCCAGTAGTATTAGGGGAGACACTGAAGCTTTCTTT. Translating it yields CASSIRGDTEAFF.

This clone was recorded once. The chain links TRBV2 to TRBJ2-7; TRBD1 might be the D (5 bases). Germline loops: CDR1 SNHLY, CDR2 FYNNEI. The V end was cut by 4 bases, the J end by 3 bases, with 13 bases between. The CDR3 runs 14 residues. CDR3 DNA sequence: TGTGCCAGCAGTGTCAGACAGATAGGCTACGAGCAGTACTTC. Amino acid sequence: CASSVRQIGYEQYF.

This chain connects TRBV28 to TRBJ2-3; D gene unclear. CDR3 length equals 14 residues. Germline V gives CDR1 MDHEN, CDR2 SYDVKM. With 3 bases removed from V and 6 bases from J, the gap between germline ends came to 13 bases. Here the CDR3 DNA reads TGTGCCAGCAGTTTGGTAGGCGGCTTTGATACGCAGTATTTT. This sequence encodes CASSLVGGFDTQYF.

The rearrangement uses TRBV19 and TRBJ1-1, with TRBD1 matching over 11 bases. The CDR3 runs to 16 residues. The germline V gene has CDR1 LNHDA and CDR2 SQIVND (reference sequence). After removal of 2 bases from V and 8 bases from J, the junction contained 10 bases not matched to a gene. DNA for the CDR3: TGTGCCAGTAGTATAAGGACAGGGGGCTTCGACAGAGAAGCTTTCTTT. Its protein product is CASSIRTGGFDREAFF.

V usage is TRBV5-4 and J usage is TRBJ2-5; D is uncertain. The germline V gene encodes CDR1 SGHNT and CDR2 YYREEE (reference sequence). This CDR3 comprises 13 residues. V was pared by 7 bases and J by 3 bases, with 13 bases between. CDR3 residues: CASHTLAEETQYF. In nucleotides, the CDR3 is TGTGCCAGCCACACCCTCGCGGAAGAGACCCAGTACTTC. The full variable domain, its missing parts supplied by reference TRBV5-4 and TRBJ2-5, is ETGVTQSPTHLIKTRGQQVTLRCSSQSGHNTVSWYQQALGQGPQFIFQYYREEENGRGNFPPRFSGLQFPNYSSELNVNALELDDSALYLCASHTLAEETQYFGPGTRLLVL.

This sequence joins TRBV1 and TRBJ1-1. TRBV1 is described as a pseudogene. The CDR3 sequence is 19 residues long. The CDR3 DNA follows: TGCACCAGCAGTACAGGGACCCGGCGGGGCCCGACCGAGAACACTGAAGCTTTCTTT. Its translation is CTSSTGTRRGPTENTEAFF.

This clone turned up a few times. The V gene is TRBV5-1, the J gene TRBJ2-7, with D perhaps given as TRBD1 or TRBD2 (6 bases each). V was pared by 5 bases and J by 5 bases, with 17 bases between. CDR3 length equals 14 residues. Looked up from germline, CDR1 is SGHRS and CDR2 is YFSETQ. The CDR3 DNA reads TGCGCCAGCAGTCAGGTTGGAGGGGGTAACGAGCAGTACTTC. This encodes CASSQVGGGNEQYF.

This chain links TRBV30 with TRBJ2-7, with 9 bases aligning to TRBD1. CDR3 size: 13 residues. CDR1 is GTSNPN and CDR2 is SVGIG in the germline V gene (reference sequence). Unmatched junction bases numbered 3, after V lost 3 bases and J lost 3 bases. The CDR3 is CAWSPDRGYEQYF. The CDR3 DNA is TGTGCCTGGAGCCCGGACAGGGGCTACGAGCAGTACTTC.

V is TRBV13 and J is TRBJ2-5; 7 positions match TRBD2. CDR3 length: 18 amino acids. V shed 2 bases, J shed 3 bases, and the junction held 15 bases outside the gene matches. Germline CDR1 reads PRHDT; CDR2 reads FYEKMQ (reference sequence). CDR3 sequence reads: CASSLQRGVGGNEETQYF. For the CDR3, the DNA is TGTGCCAGCAGCTTACAGCGGGGAGTCGGAGGGAACGAAGAGACCCAGTACTTC.

The rearrangement links TRBV27 to TRBJ2-7; 13 nucleotides match TRBD2. This CDR3 is 16 amino acids long. Germline CDR1 and CDR2: MNHEY and SMNVEV (reference sequence). The V gene end was trimmed by 5 bases and the J gene end by 6 bases; junction bases not matched to a gene: 10. The CDR3 DNA reads as TGTGCCAGCAGTCCTCCTCGGACTAGCGGGAGTAGCGAGCAGTACTTC. This codes for CASSPPRTSGSSEQYF.

The V and J genes are TRBV11-3 and TRBJ2-5; tentatively, D is TRBD1 or TRBD2 (6 bases each). Per the germline V gene, CDR1 is SGHNT and CDR2 is YENEEA. The CDR3 extends over 14 amino acids. V lost 3 bases to trimming and J lost 2 bases, with 10 bases between them. The CDR3 DNA is TGTGCCAGCAGCTTCGGGGGCCAGCAAGAGACCCAGTACTTC. Translation gives CASSFGGQQETQYF. Using reference TRBV11-3 and TRBJ2-5 for the parts outside the CDR3, the full variable domain is EAGVVQSPRYKIIEKKQPVAFWCNPISGHNTLYWYLQNLGQGPELLIRYENEEAVDDSQLPKDRFSAERLKGVDSTLKIQPAELGDSAVYLCASSFGGQQETQYFGPGTRLLVL.

J is TRBJ1-1 and V is TRBV6-1; D may be TRBD1 (6 bases). This CDR3 spans 14 amino acids. V lost 4 bases, J lost 4 bases, and 13 bases lay in between. Germline V gene lookup returns CDR1 MNHNS and CDR2 SASEGT. CDR3 nucleotides: TGTGCCAGCAGTGCAGCGGGGGCGAGCACTGAAGCTTTCTTT. Its protein product is CASSAAGASTEAFF.

V usage is TRBV6-1 and J usage is TRBJ2-1; D might be TRBD2 (5 bases). Germline CDR1 and CDR2: MNHNS and SASEGT. Between the trimmed V and J ends, which lost 8 bases and 4 bases, there was a span of 18 bases. The CDR3 is 15 residues long. Written as DNA, the CDR3 is TGTGCCAGCTCGAACGGGGATCTGGGTTACAATGAGCAGTTCTTC. Its translation: CASSNGDLGYNEQFF.

The CDR3 loop reads CASVGQVNQPQHF. The DNA of the CDR3 is TGTGCCAGCGTTGGGCAGGTCAATCAGCCCCAGCATTTT. This chain connects TRBV12-3 or TRBV12-4 to TRBJ1-5; D uncertain. V was trimmed by 8 bases and J by 3 bases, leaving 11 bases between them. CDR3 length equals 13 residues.

The gene calls are TRBV19 and TRBJ2-7; possibly TRBD1 for D (5 bases). Germline CDR1 reads LNHDA; CDR2 reads SQIVND (reference sequence). CDR3 length: 14 residues. Trimming pared 5 bases from V and 5 bases from J, leaving 16 bases between. The CDR3 here is CASSGRAAANEQYF. In nucleotides, the CDR3 is TGTGCCAGTAGTGGCAGGGCCGCAGCCAACGAGCAGTACTTC.

The chain carries TRBV28 and TRBJ2-7; 11 bases agree with TRBD2. This CDR3 contains 13 residues. Looked up from germline, CDR1 is MDHEN and CDR2 is SYDVKM. The V segment lost 8 bases and the J segment 7 bases; nucleotides outside the gene matches: 7. The CDR3 DNA reads TGTGCCAGCCGACTAGCGGGAATACAAGAGCAGTACTTC. Translating it yields CASRLAGIQEQYF. Combining the CDR3 with reference TRBV28 and TRBJ2-7 gives the whole variable domain DVKVTQSSRYLVKRTGEKVFLECVQDMDHENMFWYRQDPGLGLRLIYFSYDVKMKEKGDIPEGYSVSREKKERFSLILESASTNQTSMYLCASRLAGIQEQYFGPGTRLTVT.

This clone was seen a single time. The chain links TRBV9 to TRBJ1-3, with D possibly TRBD1 on 5 matching bases. The CDR3 sequence is 13 residues long. The V gene's germline CDR1 is SGDLS and CDR2 YYNGEE. V was cut by 4 bases and J by 4 bases, with 9 bases left in between. CDR3 DNA sequence: TGTGCCAGCAGCCCGTGGACAGGAAACACCATATATTTT. It is translated as CASSPWTGNTIYF.

Here the CDR3 DNA reads TGTGCCAGCAGCGGAACAAGCAATACGCTTAAGTTCTTC. It specifies CASSGTSNTLKFF. The chain employs TRBV6-2 or TRBV6-3 and TRBJ2-1; D is uncertain. Germline V gene sequence: CDR1 MNHEY, CDR2 SVGEGT. The CDR3 consists of 13 residues. The V and J ends lost 6 bases and 14 bases respectively, with 20 bases between them.

V is TRBV28 and J is TRBJ2-7; the D gene is possibly TRBD2 (5 bases). Germline V gene lookup returns CDR1 MDHEN and CDR2 SYDVKM. Trimming stripped 6 bases from V and 2 bases from J, with 14 bases between. The CDR3 runs to 14 residues. CDR3 protein: CASSNGLGAYEQYF. The CDR3 DNA is TGTGCCAGCAGCAACGGACTCGGGGCCTACGAGCAGTACTTC. Together with reference TRBV28 and TRBJ2-7, the CDR3 gives the full variable domain: DVKVTQSSRYLVKRTGEKVFLECVQDMDHENMFWYRQDPGLGLRLIYFSYDVKMKEKGDIPEGYSVSREKKERFSLILESASTNQTSMYLCASSNGLGAYEQYFGPGTRLTVT.

V gene TRBV27 combines with J gene TRBJ2-7; the D gene could be TRBD1 or TRBD2 (6 bases each). Germline values: CDR1 MNHEY, CDR2 SMNVEV (reference sequence). Deletions cut 4 bases from V and 3 bases from J, with 19 bases between. CDR3 length: 16 amino acids. The CDR3 here is CASSSPRGEEYYEQYF. The CDR3 DNA sequence: TGTGCCAGCAGTTCCCCTAGGGGGGAGGAGTACTACGAGCAGTACTTC.

The chain is built from TRBV2 and TRBJ1-1, with D possibly matching TRBD1 (6 bases). Germline lookup yields CDR1 SNHLY and CDR2 FYNNEI. CDR3 size: 13 residues. The V end was cut by 9 bases, the J end by 11 bases, with 22 bases between. In nucleotides, the CDR3 is TGTGCCAGGGGAAAGGGACATCGGGGTGAGGCTTTCTTT. This translates into CARGKGHRGEAFF. The variable domain in full, completed from reference TRBV2 and TRBJ1-1, reads EPEVTQTPSHQVTQMGQEVILRCVPISNHLYFYWYRQILGQKVEFLVSFYNNEISEKSEIFDDQFSVERPDGSNFTLKIRSTKLEDSAMYFCARGKGHRGEAFFGQGTRLTVV.

CDR3 bases: TGTGCCAGCACGGGGGCGAATAGGGGGGACACTGAAGCTTTCTTT. It encodes CASTGANRGDTEAFF. J is TRBJ1-1 and V is TRBV27; possible D gene TRBD1, 6 bases. The CDR3 is 15 residues long. V lost 7 bases and J 3 bases, leaving 18 bases between the germline ends. Per the germline V gene, CDR1 is MNHEY and CDR2 is SMNVEV (reference sequence).

The chain links TRBV7-2 to TRBJ2-7; 7 positions match TRBD1. V dropped 1 base and J dropped 2; count of bases not matched to a gene: 8. Germline V gene lookup returns CDR1 SGHTA and CDR2 FQGNSA. This CDR3 region has 16 residues. The CDR3 loop is CASSLGPQGLTYEQYF. CDR3 coding DNA: TGTGCCAGCAGCTTAGGACCACAGGGGCTCACCTACGAGCAGTACTTC.

The genes are TRBV7-8 and TRBJ2-1, with D perhaps matching TRBD2 (6 bases). Germline CDR1 SGHVS, CDR2 FQNEAQ. The CDR3 totals 19 residues. V lost 5 bases, J lost 0 bases, and 23 bases lay in between. CDR3 coding DNA: TGTGCCAGCAGCCTAGGTGCGGGACGGAAGACCCTCTCCTACAATGAGCAGTTCTTC. Protein product: CASSLGAGRKTLSYNEQFF.